The present T cell receptor (beta chain) was sequenced within a study of early T cells in non-severe SARS-CoV-2 infection. V was trimmed by 5 bases and J by 1 base, leaving 6 bases between them. The CDR3 is 14 amino acids. In this sample, this clonotype turned up a few times. Its antigen is unidentified. Study-wide findings and caveats: Private and CD4 specificities were missed by VDJdb matching, skewed to anti-spike CD8.

Individual cDNA molecules each received unique molecular identifiers attached to them. TCRdb re-called the 5' RACE reads with MiXCR, one entry per CDR3 protein. Here the sample spans under 65,000 distinct CDR3 sequences, approximately 13% being singletons. The clonotype comes from an adult who was a healthcare worker with PCR-confirmed SARS-CoV-2 infection or an uninfected control (not recorded which). This chain joins TRBV12-3 or TRBV12-4 and TRBJ2-6; D is uncertain. The specimen comprised whole blood, sampled at baseline. CDR3 residues: CASSARSGANVLTF. CDR3 DNA: TGTGCCAGCAGTGCGAGGTCTGGGGCCAACGTCCTGACTTTC.